This TCR beta chain emerged from a study of blood T cell repertoires in COVID-19. In the source study's methods: Reference gene primer amplification gave estimated nucleated cell counts. Measured with immunoSEQ multiplex PCR; TCRdb has only the in-frame clones, and not every one. D and trimming were read from the DNA, whereas the V and J calls and clone size are those reported in that table. The table records 150,000 to 200,000 clones, 84% of them present only once. The germline gives CDR1 MNHEY, CDR2 SMNVEV (reference sequence). The V end lost 3 bases, the J end lost 4 bases, and 15 bases lay between the germline ends. The CDR3 contains 15 residues.

The sequence derives from a man in his fifties who had recovered from COVID-19. Sequencing was done on a sample of PBMCs or T cells enriched from blood (not recorded which). The rearrangement links TRBV27 to TRBJ1-2, with D unresolved. CDR3 residues: CASSFLPPDFYGYTF. The CDR3 DNA follows: TGTGCCAGCAGTTTCCTGCCTCCAGACTTCTATGGCTACACCTTC.